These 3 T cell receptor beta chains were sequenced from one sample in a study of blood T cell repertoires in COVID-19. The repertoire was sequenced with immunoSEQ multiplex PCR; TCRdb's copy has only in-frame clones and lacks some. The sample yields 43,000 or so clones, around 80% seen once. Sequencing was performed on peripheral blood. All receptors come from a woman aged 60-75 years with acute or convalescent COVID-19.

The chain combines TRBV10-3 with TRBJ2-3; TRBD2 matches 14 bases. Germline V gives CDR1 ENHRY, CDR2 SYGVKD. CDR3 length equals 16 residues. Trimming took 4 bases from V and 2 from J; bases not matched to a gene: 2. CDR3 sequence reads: CAISGTSGGYTDTQYF. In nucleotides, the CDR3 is TGTGCCATCAGTGGGACTAGCGGGGGGTACACAGATACGCAGTATTTT.

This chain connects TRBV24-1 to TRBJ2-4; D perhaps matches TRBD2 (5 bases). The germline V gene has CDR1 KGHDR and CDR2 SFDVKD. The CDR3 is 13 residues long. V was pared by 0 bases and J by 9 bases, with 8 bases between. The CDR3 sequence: CATSDLVGSIQYF. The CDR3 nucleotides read TGTGCCACCAGTGATTTGGTAGGGAGCATTCAGTACTTC.

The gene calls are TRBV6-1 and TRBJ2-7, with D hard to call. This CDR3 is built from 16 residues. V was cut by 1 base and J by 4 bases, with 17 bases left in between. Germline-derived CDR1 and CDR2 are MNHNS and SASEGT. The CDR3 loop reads CASSEGNYEVQYEQYF. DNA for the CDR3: TGTGCCAGCAGTGAAGGGAATTATGAGGTACAATACGAGCAGTACTTC.